Below, 15 T cell receptor beta chains from the same sample are listed, as sequenced in a study of blood T cell repertoires in COVID-19. Sequencing used immunoSEQ multiplex PCR; TCRdb keeps in-frame clones, though not all of them. The data contain 200,000 or so clones, 70% to 90% of them seen just once; the ten biggest clones take up over 2.5%. Source material: peripheral blood. All receptors come from a man between 45 and 60 years old who had recovered from COVID-19.

J is TRBJ2-3 and V is TRBV10-3; TRBD2 matches 10 bases. CDR1 and CDR2 (germline): ENHRY, SYGVKD. With 0 bases clipped from V and 5 bases from J, the junction kept 5 bases outside the gene matches. CDR3 length equals 16 residues. The CDR3 here is CAISESASGSVDTQYF. CDR3 coding DNA: TGTGCCATCAGTGAGTCCGCTAGCGGGAGCGTAGATACGCAGTATTTT.

This chain uses TRBV5-1 with TRBJ2-7, with 10 bases lining up with TRBD2. This CDR3 comprises 16 residues. Germline V gene data show CDR1 as SGHRS and CDR2 as YFSETQ. V dropped 0 bases and J dropped 4; count of bases not matched to a gene: 7. CDR3 sequence: CASSLGTSGKPYEQYF. The CDR3 bases are TGCGCCAGCAGCTTGGGGACTAGCGGTAAACCTTACGAGCAGTACTTC. Full variable domain (rest looked up from reference TRBV5-1 and TRBJ2-7): KAGVTQTPRYLIKTRGQQVTLSCSPISGHRSVSWYQQTPGQGLQFLFEYFSETQRNKGNFPGRFSGRQFSNSRSEMNVSTLELGDSALYLCASSLGTSGKPYEQYFGPGTRLTVT.

V gene TRBV7-9 combines with J gene TRBJ2-5; 10 nucleotides match TRBD2. The V and J ends lost 1 base and 4 bases, in that order; junction bases with no gene match: 15. The germline gives CDR1 SEHNR, CDR2 FQNEAQ (reference sequence). This CDR3 has 19 residues. The CDR3 DNA sequence: TGTGCCAGCAGCTTAGTGGATCGTGGTAGCGGGAGGTTACGAGAGACCCAGTACTTC. It specifies CASSLVDRGSGRLRETQYF. Based on the CDR3 plus reference TRBV7-9 and TRBJ2-5, the full variable domain is DTGVSQNPRHKITKRGQNVTFRCDPISEHNRLYWYRQTLGQGPEFLTYFQNEAQLEKSRLLSDRFSAERPKGSFSTLEIQRTEQGDSAMYLCASSLVDRGSGRLRETQYFGPGTRLLVL.

This chain connects TRBV18 to TRBJ2-1, with unresolved D. Germline assignment: CDR1 KGHSH and CDR2 LQKENI. The CDR3 extends over 13 amino acids. V shed 2 bases and J shed 4 bases, with 6 bases lying between them. In DNA, the CDR3 is TGTGCCAGCTCACCAAAGCCGTACAATGAGCAGTTCTTC. It specifies CASSPKPYNEQFF.

This clone has a single count. This sequence joins TRBV6-5 and TRBJ1-1; 8 bases line up with TRBD1. Germline trimming cut 5 bases from V and 4 bases from J; bases unmatched to any gene: 3. Per germline, CDR1 MNHEY and CDR2 SVGAGI. The CDR3 runs 13 residues. The CDR3 DNA follows: TGTGCCAGCAGTCAGGACAGGGCCACTGAAGCTTTCTTT. Its protein product is CASSQDRATEAFF.

V usage is TRBV5-5 and J usage is TRBJ2-5; possible D gene TRBD1, 6 bases. This CDR3 region has 14 residues. Trimming left V 0 bases short and J 5 bases short, with 11 bases between. Per the germline V gene, CDR1 is SGHKS and CDR2 is YYEKEE (reference sequence). The CDR3 is CASSLGTVGETQYF. The CDR3 DNA reads TGTGCCAGCAGCTTGGGGACAGTTGGGGAGACCCAGTACTTC.

V gene TRBV5-1 combines with J gene TRBJ1-2; TRBD1 matches at 11 bases. This CDR3 contains 15 residues. In germline, CDR1 is SGHRS, CDR2 YFSETQ. Trimming removed 4 bases from V and 6 bases from J; junction bases left unmatched: 8. The CDR3 sequence: CASSPGQGAHNGYTF. The CDR3 DNA is TGCGCCAGCAGCCCCGGACAGGGGGCTCACAATGGCTACACCTTC.

This clone was seen a handful of times. V gene TRBV12-1 combines with J gene TRBJ1-1; TRBD1, the table's D call, was not compared with the DNA. TRBV12-1 is tagged as a pseudogene. This CDR3 spans 16 amino acids. CDR3 amino acids: CASSFPRHKINTEAFF. Written as DNA, the CDR3 is TGTGCCAGCAGCTTCCCGAGACACAAGATAAACACTGAAGCTTTCTTT.

The CDR3 is CACRGQLNYGYTF. CDR3 nucleotide sequence: TGTGCCTGCCGGGGACAGCTTAACTATGGCTACACCTTC. The genes are TRBV30 and TRBJ1-2; 7 nucleotides align to TRBD1. Germline CDR1 is GTSNPN and CDR2 is SVGIG (reference sequence). The CDR3 is 13 residues long. V dropped 6 bases and J dropped 1; count of bases not matched to a gene: 5.

The CDR3 sequence is CASSIVTSHNEQFF. CDR3 in DNA: TGTGCCAGTAGTATAGTGACTAGCCACAATGAGCAGTTCTTC. J is TRBJ2-1 and V is TRBV19; 7 bases map to TRBD2. J lost 5 bases, V lost 1 base, and 2 bases had no gene match. CDR1 is LNHDA, CDR2 SQIVND, per germline (reference sequence). CDR3 length: 14 amino acids.

On this clone itself: The same CDR3 is also encoded by other DNA sequences in this sample. This rearrangement joins TRBV9 to TRBJ2-3, with D possibly being TRBD2 (6 bases). Germline CDR1 reads SGDLS; CDR2 reads YYNGEE. This CDR3 is 15 amino acids long. Trimming took 0 bases from V and 0 from J, leaving 8 bases between them. Here the CDR3 DNA reads TGTGCCAGCAGCGTAGTGGGAGGAAGCACAGATACGCAGTATTTT. Translating it yields CASSVVGGSTDTQYF.

The V and J genes are TRBV4-1 and TRBJ2-1; the match to TRBD2 covers 9 bases. This CDR3 is 15 amino acids long. V trimming: 0 bases; J trimming: 6 bases; junction bases outside the gene matches: 3. CDR1 is MGHRA, CDR2 YSYEKL, per germline. DNA for the CDR3: TGCGCCAGCAGCCAAGAGGGCGGGAGGGCCAATGAGCAGTTCTTC. Its protein product is CASSQEGGRANEQFF.

The chain is built from TRBV27 and TRBJ2-1, with D perhaps matching TRBD2 (6 bases). CDR3 length equals 14 residues. Trimming shortened V by 6 bases and J by 8 bases, and 17 bases separated the two germline ends. Per germline, CDR1 MNHEY and CDR2 SMNVEV (reference sequence). The CDR3 DNA is TGTGCCAGCAGACCCACGACGTGGGGGGATGAGCAGTTCTTC. Its protein is CASRPTTWGDEQFF.

The chain joins TRBV27 to TRBJ2-3; 9 bases align to TRBD1. This CDR3 contains 16 residues. Germline values: CDR1 MNHEY, CDR2 SMNVEV (reference sequence). V was pared by 1 base and J by 1 base, with 3 bases of the junction left unmatched. CDR3 sequence reads: CASSLFTGGGTDTQYF. The CDR3, as DNA: TGTGCCAGCAGTTTATTTACAGGGGGCGGCACAGATACGCAGTATTTT.

V gene TRBV9 combines with J gene TRBJ1-2; TRBD1 might be the D (5 bases). CDR1 and CDR2 from the germline V gene are SGDLS and YYNGEE. This CDR3 has 16 amino acids. Trimming left V 2 bases short and J 3 bases short, with 17 bases between. The CDR3 sequence: CASSVGGAQTYYGYTF. CDR3 sequence (DNA): TGTGCCAGCAGCGTGGGAGGGGCACAGACTTACTATGGCTACACCTTC.